One and the same sample provided the 12 T cell receptor beta chains below, sequenced in a study of cytomegalovirus exposure and HLA in healthy donors. Primers included in the PCR were 60 Vbeta and 13 Jbeta primers. The method was immunoSEQ multiplex PCR; TCRdb's version includes in-frame clones alone and lacks a portion of them. The data contain fewer than 200,000 clones, 80% to 90% of them seen just once; the ten biggest clones take up roughly 4.5%. Specimen: PBMCs. The receptors derive from a woman between 18 and 29 years old in good health and CMV-seropositive.

This clone was seen more than once but under ten times. The chain recombines TRBV6-6 with TRBJ1-2, with 7 bases that match TRBD1. Germline CDR1 is MNHNY and CDR2 is SVGAGI (reference sequence). The CDR3 is 16 residues long. V dropped 4 bases and J dropped 3; count of bases not matched to a gene: 11. CDR3 amino acids: CASSFGQVIGDYGYTF. The CDR3, as DNA: TGTGCCAGCAGTTTTGGACAGGTTATAGGGGACTATGGCTACACCTTC.

The chain combines TRBV27 with TRBJ1-1; 8 nucleotides agree with TRBD1. The CDR3 is 15 residues long. Trimming cost V 5 bases and J 5 bases; bases outside gene matches: 10. Germline V gene lookup returns CDR1 MNHEY and CDR2 SMNVEV (reference sequence). CDR3 nucleotides: TGTGCCAGCAGTCCGCCAGGGGGCAAGGGAACTGAAGCTTTCTTT. Amino acids: CASSPPGGKGTEAFF.

This chain links TRBV5-5 with TRBJ2-7; D is perhaps TRBD1 (5 bases). This CDR3 spans 14 amino acids. V lost 2 bases and J 2 bases, leaving 11 bases between the germline ends. Germline-derived CDR1 and CDR2 are SGHKS and YYEKEE (reference sequence). The CDR3 bases are TGTGCCAGCAGCTTACAGGAGACTCCCTACGAGCAGTACTTC. The encoded protein is CASSLQETPYEQYF.

The V call is TRBV10-1, the J call TRBJ1-5; tentatively, D is TRBD1 (6 bases). The CDR3 is made up of 13 amino acids. Looked up from germline, CDR1 is WNHNN and CDR2 is SYGVQD (reference sequence). V gave up 3 bases and J gave up 7 bases, with 10 bases separating them. CDR3 nucleotide sequence: TGCGCCAGCAGTGACAGGGGTCAACAGCCCCAGCATTTT. Its protein product is CASSDRGQQPQHF.

This chain links TRBV7-9 with TRBJ1-2, with D unclear. V was trimmed by 2 bases and J by 4 bases, leaving 11 bases between them. The CDR3 runs 14 residues. The germline V gene encodes CDR1 SEHNR and CDR2 FQNEAQ (reference sequence). DNA for the CDR3: TGTGCCAGCAGCTTACCCCCAGATCCCTATGGCTACACCTTC. The encoded protein is CASSLPPDPYGYTF.

The chain combines TRBV19 with TRBJ2-5; D possibly corresponds to TRBD2 (7 bases). The length of the CDR3 is 15 residues. Germline V gives CDR1 LNHDA, CDR2 SQIVND (reference sequence). V lost 5 bases to trimming and J lost 9 bases, with 22 bases between them. CDR3 DNA: TGTGCCAGTAGTTTCGGGGGGCCAGACCTTCCCCCCCAGTACTTC. As protein: CASSFGGPDLPPQYF.

This sequence joins TRBV27 and TRBJ1-2; 12 bases are shared with TRBD1. Germline V gene lookup returns CDR1 MNHEY and CDR2 SMNVEV (reference sequence). V trimming: 4 bases; J trimming: 4 bases; junction bases outside the gene matches: 7. The CDR3 covers 16 residues. CDR3 sequence reads: CASSYAGTGGVYGYTF. The CDR3, as DNA: TGTGCCAGCAGTTATGCCGGGACAGGGGGCGTCTATGGCTACACCTTC.

This chain uses TRBV23-1 with TRBJ2-5, with D possibly TRBD1 on 6 matching bases. TRBV23-1 is annotated as an ORF whose role is uncertain. This CDR3 region has 16 residues. V dropped 2 bases and J dropped 1 base, with 14 bases sitting between them. CDR3 DNA: TGCGCCAGCAGTCAACCGATTGGACAGTCCCAAGAGACCCAGTACTTC. Protein product: CASSQPIGQSQETQYF.

V gene TRBV5-1 combines with J gene TRBJ2-5, with 9 nucleotides matching TRBD1. The CDR3 is 15 residues long. The V segment lost 4 bases and the J segment 5 bases; nucleotides outside the gene matches: 9. Germline V gene data show CDR1 as SGHRS and CDR2 as YFSETQ. This CDR3 reads CASSTGQGRVETQYF. The DNA of the CDR3 is TGCGCCAGCAGCACCGGACAGGGGAGGGTGGAGACCCAGTACTTC.

This clone turned up a few times. V gene TRBV5-3 combines with J gene TRBJ1-4; D remains ambiguous. TRBV5-3 is labeled an ORF, and its function is uncertain. Trimming pared 6 bases from V and 2 bases from J, leaving 5 bases between. The CDR3 contains 12 residues. CDR3 coding DNA: TGTGCCAGAATCCAGACTAATGAAAAACTGTTTTTT. This codes for CARIQTNEKLFF.

The J gene is TRBJ1-2, the V gene TRBV29-1, with 7 bases identical to TRBD1. This CDR3 has 15 residues. V trimming: 1 base; J trimming: 5 bases; junction bases outside the gene matches: 10. Germline CDR1 SQVTM, CDR2 ANQGSEA. This CDR3 is CSVEARDRVPYGYTF. The CDR3, as DNA: TGCAGCGTTGAAGCCCGTGACAGGGTTCCGTATGGCTACACCTTC.

This chain uses TRBV4-1 with TRBJ2-7; 7 nucleotides line up with TRBD1. The germline V gene encodes CDR1 MGHRA and CDR2 YSYEKL. Germline trimming cut 1 base from V and 7 bases from J; bases unmatched to any gene: 19. The CDR3 extends over 18 amino acids. The CDR3 sequence: CASSQVLKGAPGSGEQYF. The CDR3 DNA reads TGCGCCAGCAGCCAAGTCCTCAAGGGGGCGCCGGGATCGGGGGAGCAGTACTTC.